The T cell receptor beta chain under discussion was sequenced for a study of CD8 T cells in ankylosing spondylitis. Whole-study results and caveats: CD8+ by phenotype, disease-linked clones were relatively rare in peripheral blood. Reportedly, disease-linked clones are significantly enriched in ankylosing spondylitis patients' matched synovial fluid. A TCR beta motif of eight highly homologous variants appeared characteristic of ankylosing spondylitis blood. Some of the motif variants had earlier been found in reactive arthritis patients' fluid and blood.

For TCR beta, libraries came from quantitative 5'-RACE with molecular barcodes. TCRdb re-called the 5' RACE reads through MiXCR, storing one row per CDR3 protein. In the table there are about 200,000 distinct CDR3 sequences, approximately 7.4% of which are singletons. The CDR3 is 14 amino acids. V dropped 0 bases and J dropped 5 bases, with 9 bases sitting between them. Looked up from germline, CDR1 is MGHRA and CDR2 is YSYEKL. This clonotype was recorded at least ten times. Its cognate antigen is unknown. The source of this sequence is a male donor with ankylosing spondylitis. The genes are TRBV4-1 and TRBJ2-3; unclear D gene. Input material: blood, either unsorted or a sorted T cell fraction (not recorded which). CDR3 residues: CASSQDRRGDTQYF. CDR3 nucleotides: TGCGCCAGCAGCCAAGATCGGAGAGGAGATACGCAGTATTTT.